One sample yielded the 3 T cell receptor beta chains listed below, sequenced in a study of T cells expressing NK-cell markers. With the 5' RACE reads reprocessed, TCRdb shows one record per CDR3 protein and no DNA. The listing contains approximately 170,000 distinct CDR3 sequences. Sequenced input: blood T cells: a sorted CD56 or NKG2C T cell subset, CD4+ or CD8+ T cells, or bulk PBMC T cells (not recorded which). The origin of the receptors is a man aged 18 to 69 in good health.

This rearrangement joins TRBV21-1 to TRBJ1-2; the D call from TCRdb, TRBD1, cannot be confirmed without DNA. TRBV21-1 is a pseudogene segment. The CDR3 is made up of 18 amino acids. CDR3 amino acids: CASFGRVNFNRGNYGYTF.

The rearrangement joins TRBV19 to TRBJ2-7; TCRdb proposes TRBD1, but this gene call is untestable without DNA. CDR1 and CDR2 (germline): LNHDA, SQIVND (reference sequence). CDR3 length equals 14 residues. The CDR3 protein is CATSTGTTSDEQYF.

The V call is TRBV15, the J call TRBJ2-3; TCRdb designates TRBD2, a call that cannot be tested without DNA. Germline assignment: CDR1 LNHNV and CDR2 YYDKDF (reference sequence). The CDR3 runs 15 residues. CDR3 region: CATSVSGSPSDTQYF. The full variable domain, in which reference TRBV15 and TRBJ2-3 provide the parts outside the CDR3, is DAMVIQNPRYQVTQFGKPVTLSCSQTLNHNVMYWYQQKSSQAPKLLFHYYDKDFNNEADTPDNFQSRRPNTSFCFLDIRSPGLGDTAMYLCATSVSGSPSDTQYFGPGTRLTVL.